The 21 T cell receptor beta chains below come from one sample, sequenced in a study of regulatory T cells in long-lasting Graves disease listed by TCRdb under 2021. Library generation was performed with multiplex PCR. Sequencing relied on an Illumina HiSeq 4000. iRepertoire HTBI primers and Arm-PCR amplification of CDR3 regions were used to construct TCR beta libraries. The public reads were run again by TCRdb, first through fastp at Q25 and then through MiXCR, and only productive beta chains were kept. One record per CDR3 amino acid sequence lists the most common genes and DNA. The sample table contains more than 350,000 distinct CDR3 sequences; only one count was recorded for 21% of them. The ten largest clones represent roughly an eighth of the sample. This sample's time point label indicates: persistent/refractory GD, antithyroid drugs over 5 years with positive TRAb. For both TCR sequencing and RNA sequencing, RNA was extracted from PBMCs in TRIzol.

Material: peripheral blood mononuclear cells (PBMCs), obtained when the disease was refractory, from a patient treated with antithyroid drugs. Source of these receptors: a female donor with Graves disease.

This clonotype was counted ten times or more. CDR3 amino acids: CSARDPRLAGLYEQYF. CDR3 nucleotides: TGCAGTGCTAGAGATCCCAGACTAGCGGGATTGTACGAGCAGTACTTC. The V call is TRBV20-1, the J call TRBJ2-7; 11 bases agree with TRBD2. Germline V gene lookup returns CDR1 DFQATT and CDR2 SNEGSKA (reference sequence). The trim removed 0 bases at V and 4 bases at J, leaving 8 bases unmatched. The CDR3 is 16 amino acids.

This clonotype was counted ten times or more. The chain carries TRBV6-1 and TRBJ2-7; TRBD2 aligns across 9 bases. The V and J ends lost 1 base and 3 bases, in that order; junction bases with no gene match: 7. The germline CDR1 and CDR2 sequences are MNHNS and SASEGT. The CDR3 extends over 16 amino acids. CDR3 loop: CASSEDPLAGNYEQYF. The CDR3 DNA reads TGTGCCAGCAGTGAAGACCCCCTAGCGGGAAACTACGAGCAGTACTTC.

The chain uses TRBV20-1 and TRBJ2-7; either TRBD1 or TRBD2 may supply D (7 bases each). Germline values: CDR1 DFQATT, CDR2 SNEGSKA (reference sequence). V was cut by 5 bases and J by 5 bases, with 16 bases left in between. The CDR3 has 13 amino acids. The CDR3 nucleotides are TGCAGTGCTCAGGGGGGGGGGTTCGACGAGCAGTACTTC. Translated: CSAQGGGFDEQYF.

This clonotype has ten or more counts. The V and J genes are TRBV24-1 and TRBJ2-2; TRBD2 matches 9 bases. Looked up from germline, CDR1 is KGHDR and CDR2 is SFDVKD. This CDR3 spans 18 amino acids. V was pared by 3 bases and J by 4 bases, with 11 bases of the junction left unmatched. Written as DNA, the CDR3 is TGTGCCACCAGTGATGTACCCCCGGGACTAGCTGTCACCGGGGAGCTGTTTTTT. Amino acid sequence: CATSDVPPGLAVTGELFF.

Concerning this clonotype: The junction and the germline gene differ at one end; a read error may be behind it. The V call is TRBV6-1, the J call TRBJ2-7, with D hard to call. Germline-derived CDR1 and CDR2 are MNHNS and SASEGT. The CDR3 runs to 11 residues. CDR3 nucleotide sequence: TGTGCCAGCAGTGAAACCTCTGGATCCGAGTTC. As protein: CASSETSGSEF.

This chain links TRBV5-7 with TRBJ1-1, with no clear D. TRBV5-7 is classed as an ORF, of uncertain function. Trimming shortened V by 0 bases and J by 1 base, and 10 bases separated the two germline ends. The CDR3 length is 15 residues. The CDR3 is CASSLAVQPNTEAFF. CDR3 sequence (DNA): TGTGCCAGCAGCTTGGCTGTACAGCCGAACACTGAAGCTTTCTTT.

This clonotype was seen many times. The CDR3 sequence is CASSYEGYYGYTF. Here the CDR3 DNA reads TGTGCCAGCAGTTACGAGGGGTACTATGGCTACACCTTC. The chain combines TRBV28 with TRBJ1-2, with D perhaps TRBD1 (5 bases). Trimming stripped 4 bases from V and 3 bases from J, with 9 bases between. The CDR3 totals 13 residues. The germline CDR1 and CDR2 sequences are MDHEN and SYDVKM.

This clonotype was observed at least ten times. In DNA, the CDR3 is TGTGCCAGCAGTACCGACAGGGGGCACGCCGGGGAGCTGTTTTTT. This gives the protein CASSTDRGHAGELFF. This chain uses TRBV6-1 with TRBJ2-2, with 10 nucleotides matching TRBD1. This CDR3 spans 15 amino acids. Germline values: CDR1 MNHNS, CDR2 SASEGT. V shed 5 bases, J shed 6 bases, and the junction held 6 bases outside the gene matches.

There are many counts of this clonotype. This rearrangement joins TRBV3-1 to TRBJ2-1; tentative D call: TRBD1 (5 bases). This CDR3 comprises 15 residues. V was clipped by 1 base and J by 1 base, with 8 bases between them. Germline CDR1 reads LGHDT; CDR2 reads YNNKEL (reference sequence). The CDR3 DNA reads TGTGCCAGCAGCCAAGGGGGCTCTTCCTACAATGAGCAGTTCTTC. It yields the protein CASSQGGSSYNEQFF.

This clonotype was detected ten times or more. This chain links TRBV28 with TRBJ1-4; D is uncertain. Germline V gene sequence: CDR1 MDHEN, CDR2 SYDVKM. The CDR3 totals 15 residues. The germline V and J ends were trimmed by 3 bases and 4 bases, with 12 bases remaining between them. The CDR3 protein is CASSLYPPVNEKLFF. CDR3 DNA sequence: TGTGCCAGCAGTTTGTATCCGCCGGTTAATGAAAAACTGTTTTTT.

This chain joins TRBV6-2 or TRBV6-3 and TRBJ1-1; D ambiguous. The V gene lost 7 bases and the J gene lost 0 bases, with 27 bases spanning the gap. The CDR3 contains 19 residues. Looked up from germline, CDR1 is MNHEY and CDR2 is SVGEGT. The DNA of the CDR3 is TGTGCCAGCATGTTAAACTTCCAGGTTACCTTCCCTATGAACACTGAAGCTTTCTTT. It codes for CASMLNFQVTFPMNTEAFF.

This clonotype was observed many times. The gene calls are TRBV12-3 or TRBV12-4 and TRBJ1-5, with 9 bases identical to TRBD1. V dropped 5 bases and J dropped 6; count of bases not matched to a gene: 5. The CDR3 runs to 14 residues. CDR3 in amino acids: CASSPGQGFQPQHF. The CDR3 region has the DNA TGTGCCAGCAGTCCGGGACAGGGCTTTCAGCCCCAGCATTTT.

The chain links TRBV7-9 to TRBJ1-2, with unresolved D. Germline V lookup: CDR1 SEHNR, CDR2 FQNEAQ (reference sequence). Trimming pared 4 bases from V and 8 bases from J, leaving 8 bases between. The CDR3 totals 11 residues. The CDR3 DNA is TGTGCCAGCAGCTCAAACTTAGGCTACACCTTC. Protein product: CASSSNLGYTF.

This clonotype was counted between two and nine times. V is TRBV7-9 and J is TRBJ2-1; possibly TRBD2 for D (6 bases). Germline V CDR1 and CDR2: SEHNR, FQNEAQ (reference sequence). Trimming took 4 bases from V and 7 from J, leaving 8 bases between them. This CDR3 is 12 amino acids long. As DNA, the CDR3 is TGTGCCAGCAGCTCGGGGGTGAATGAGCAGTTCTTC. Protein product: CASSSGVNEQFF.

In its sample, this clonotype was seen many times. The V and J genes are TRBV7-9 and TRBJ2-7, with D possibly TRBD2 on 5 matching bases. Germline CDR1 and CDR2: SEHNR and FQNEAQ (reference sequence). This CDR3 region has 11 residues. Trimming took 6 bases from V and 6 from J, leaving 9 bases between them. DNA of the CDR3: TGTGCCAGCAGTTCAGAGGGCGAGCAGTACTTC. Protein: CASSSEGEQYF. Using reference TRBV7-9 and TRBJ2-7 for the parts outside the CDR3, the full variable domain is DTGVSQNPRHKITKRGQNVTFRCDPISEHNRLYWYRQTLGQGPEFLTYFQNEAQLEKSRLLSDRFSAERPKGSFSTLEIQRTEQGDSAMYLCASSSEGEQYFGPGTRLTVT.

In this sample, this clonotype turned up many times. An end of the junction does not agree with germline; a read error may underlie this. The J gene is TRBJ2-5, the V gene TRBV5-1, with TRBD1 as a possible D gene (6 bases). The CDR3 totals 13 residues. CDR1 and CDR2 from the germline V gene are SGHRS and YFSETQ. This CDR3 is CASSHPGEETQYF. CDR3 bases: TGTGCCAGCAGCCATCCAGGGGAAGAGACCCAGTACTTC.

CDR3 sequence: CATGQGFNSPLHF. The CDR3 DNA follows: TGTGCCACCGGACAGGGCTTCAATTCACCCCTCCACTTT. V and J are TRBV3-1 and TRBJ1-6, with 8 bases aligning to TRBD1. Germline values: CDR1 LGHDT, CDR2 YNNKEL (reference sequence). V gave up 10 bases and J gave up 7 bases; unmatched junction bases: 6. The CDR3 is 13 residues long.

This clonotype has more than one count but fewer than ten. This rearrangement joins TRBV20-1 to TRBJ1-2; TRBD1 might be the D (6 bases). Trimming took 0 bases from V and 4 from J, leaving 21 bases between them. The CDR3 is 17 amino acids. CDR1 and CDR2 (germline): DFQATT, SNEGSKA (reference sequence). CDR3 nucleotides: TGCAGTGCTAGAGATCCAGTAGGGGGAGCGGCCCTCTATGGCTACACCTTC. Its protein is CSARDPVGGAALYGYTF.

This clonotype was seen repeatedly, ten times or more. V usage is TRBV28 and J usage is TRBJ2-7, with D maybe TRBD1 (6 bases). Germline V gives CDR1 MDHEN, CDR2 SYDVKM. V lost 6 bases and J 7 bases, leaving 16 bases between the germline ends. The CDR3 consists of 13 residues. CDR3 protein: CASRLPGANEQYF. In DNA, the CDR3 is TGTGCCAGCAGATTGCCAGGGGCTAATGAGCAGTACTTC.

This clonotype was detected only a few times. The chain employs TRBV6-2 or TRBV6-3 and TRBJ2-1; no reliable D call. V was clipped by 2 bases and J by 7 bases, with 12 bases between them. Germline assignment: CDR1 MNHEY and CDR2 SVGEGT. The CDR3 covers 14 residues. CDR3 sequence (DNA): TGTGCCAGCAGTTACGTACTCAACCAAAATGAGCAGTTCTTC. This codes for CASSYVLNQNEQFF.

Regarding this clonotype: It may be a read error: a sequence one base away is much more abundant. This chain joins TRBV27 and TRBJ2-7; a weak D match, TRBD1 (6 bases). Germline assignment: CDR1 MNHEY and CDR2 SMNVEV (reference sequence). This CDR3 has 14 residues. V was trimmed by 7 bases and J by 2 bases, leaving 15 bases between them. The CDR3 sequence: CASKKQGHTYEQYF. DNA for the CDR3: TGTGCCAGCAAGAAACAGGGTCATACCTACGAGCAGTACTTC.